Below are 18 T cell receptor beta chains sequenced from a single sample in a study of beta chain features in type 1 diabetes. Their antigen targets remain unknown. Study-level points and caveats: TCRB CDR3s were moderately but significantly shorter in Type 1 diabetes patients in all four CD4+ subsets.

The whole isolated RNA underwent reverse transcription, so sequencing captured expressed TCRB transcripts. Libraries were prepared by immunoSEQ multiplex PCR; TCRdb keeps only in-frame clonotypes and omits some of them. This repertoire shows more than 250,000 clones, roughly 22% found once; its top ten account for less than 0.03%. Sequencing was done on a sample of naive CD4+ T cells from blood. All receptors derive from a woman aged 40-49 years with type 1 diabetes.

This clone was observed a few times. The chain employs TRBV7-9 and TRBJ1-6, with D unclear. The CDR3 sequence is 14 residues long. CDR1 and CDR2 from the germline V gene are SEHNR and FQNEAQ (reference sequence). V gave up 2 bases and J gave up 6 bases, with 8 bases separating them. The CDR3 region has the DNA TGTGCCAGCAGCTTACTTGGCAGTAATTCACCCCTCCACTTT. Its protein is CASSLLGSNSPLHF.

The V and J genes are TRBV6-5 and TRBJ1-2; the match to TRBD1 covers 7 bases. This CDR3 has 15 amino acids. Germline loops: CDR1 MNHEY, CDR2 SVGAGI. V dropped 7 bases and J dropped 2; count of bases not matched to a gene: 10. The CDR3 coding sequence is TGTGCCAGCACCCGGGACAGCAGATCAAACTATGGCTACACCTTC. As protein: CASTRDSRSNYGYTF.

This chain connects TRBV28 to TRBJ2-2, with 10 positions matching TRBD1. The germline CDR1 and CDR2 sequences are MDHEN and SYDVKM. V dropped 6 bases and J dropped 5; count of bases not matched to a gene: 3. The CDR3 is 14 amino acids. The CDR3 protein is CASSSGQGTGELFF. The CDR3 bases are TGTGCCAGCAGCTCGGGACAGGGGACCGGGGAGCTGTTTTTT. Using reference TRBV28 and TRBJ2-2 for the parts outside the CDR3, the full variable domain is DVKVTQSSRYLVKRTGEKVFLECVQDMDHENMFWYRQDPGLGLRLIYFSYDVKMKEKGDIPEGYSVSREKKERFSLILESASTNQTSMYLCASSSGQGTGELFFGEGSRLTVL.

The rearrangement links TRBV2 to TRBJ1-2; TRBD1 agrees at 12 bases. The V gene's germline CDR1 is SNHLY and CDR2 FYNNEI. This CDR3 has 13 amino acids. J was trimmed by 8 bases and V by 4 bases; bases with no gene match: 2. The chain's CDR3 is CASSVGTGGGYTF. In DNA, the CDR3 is TGTGCCAGCAGTGTAGGGACAGGGGGCGGCTACACCTTC. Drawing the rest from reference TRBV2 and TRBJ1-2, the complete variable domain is EPEVTQTPSHQVTQMGQEVILRCVPISNHLYFYWYRQILGQKVEFLVSFYNNEISEKSEIFDDQFSVERPDGSNFTLKIRSTKLEDSAMYFCASSVGTGGGYTFGSGTRLTVV.

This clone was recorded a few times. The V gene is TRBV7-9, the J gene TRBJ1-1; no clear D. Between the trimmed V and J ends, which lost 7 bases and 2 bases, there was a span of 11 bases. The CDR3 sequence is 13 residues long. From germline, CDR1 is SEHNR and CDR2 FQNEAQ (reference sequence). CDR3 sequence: CASIQVSNTEAFF. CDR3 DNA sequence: TGTGCCAGCATTCAGGTTTCTAACACTGAAGCTTTCTTT. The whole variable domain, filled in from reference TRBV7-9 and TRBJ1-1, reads DTGVSQNPRHKITKRGQNVTFRCDPISEHNRLYWYRQTLGQGPEFLTYFQNEAQLEKSRLLSDRFSAERPKGSFSTLEIQRTEQGDSAMYLCASIQVSNTEAFFGQGTRLTVV.

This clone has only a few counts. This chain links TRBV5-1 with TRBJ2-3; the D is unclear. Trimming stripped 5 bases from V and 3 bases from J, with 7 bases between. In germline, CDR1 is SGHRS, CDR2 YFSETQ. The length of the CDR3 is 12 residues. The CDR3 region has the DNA TGCGCCAGCAGTATTACTACAGATACGCAGTATTTT. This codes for CASSITTDTQYF.

The chain's CDR3 is CATGRLASPLHF. For the CDR3, the DNA is TGTGCCACCGGGCGCCTAGCTTCACCCCTCCACTTT. The chain employs TRBV28 and TRBJ1-6; D ambiguous. Germline CDR1 MDHEN, CDR2 SYDVKM. The CDR3 runs to 12 residues. V lost 10 bases, J lost 9 bases, and 13 bases lay in between.

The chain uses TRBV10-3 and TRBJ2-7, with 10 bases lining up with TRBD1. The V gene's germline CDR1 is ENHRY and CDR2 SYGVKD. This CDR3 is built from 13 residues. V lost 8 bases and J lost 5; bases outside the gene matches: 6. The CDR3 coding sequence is TGTGCCATCTGGGACAGGGGTATCAACGAGCAGTACTTC. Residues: CAIWDRGINEQYF.

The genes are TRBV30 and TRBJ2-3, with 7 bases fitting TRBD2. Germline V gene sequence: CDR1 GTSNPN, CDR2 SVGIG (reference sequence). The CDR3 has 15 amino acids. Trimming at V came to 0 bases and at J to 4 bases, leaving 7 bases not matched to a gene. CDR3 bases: TGTGCCTGGAGTGTACGGGGTGGGAGGGCAGATACGCAGTATTTT. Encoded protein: CAWSVRGGRADTQYF.

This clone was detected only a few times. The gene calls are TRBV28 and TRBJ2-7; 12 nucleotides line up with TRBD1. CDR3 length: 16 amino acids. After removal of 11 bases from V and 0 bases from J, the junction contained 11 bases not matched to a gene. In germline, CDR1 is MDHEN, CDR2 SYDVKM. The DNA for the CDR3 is TGTGCCTCAGGGACAGGGGGCCCACTTACCTCCTACGAGCAGTACTTC. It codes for CASGTGGPLTSYEQYF.

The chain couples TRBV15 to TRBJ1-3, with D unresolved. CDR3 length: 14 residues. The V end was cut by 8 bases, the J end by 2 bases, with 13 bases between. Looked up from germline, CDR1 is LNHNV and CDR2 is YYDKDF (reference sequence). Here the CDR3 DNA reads TGTGCCACCGAGAGGGTGAGCGCTGGAAACACCATATATTTT. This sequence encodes CATERVSAGNTIYF.

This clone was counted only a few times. CDR3 bases: TGTGCCAGCAGTCCCTCTACAGACACTGAAGCTTTCTTT. Translation gives CASSPSTDTEAFF. The rearrangement links TRBV28 to TRBJ1-1; D is uncertain. The CDR3 consists of 13 residues. The V end was cut by 5 bases, the J end by 3 bases, with 10 bases between. Germline loops: CDR1 MDHEN, CDR2 SYDVKM.

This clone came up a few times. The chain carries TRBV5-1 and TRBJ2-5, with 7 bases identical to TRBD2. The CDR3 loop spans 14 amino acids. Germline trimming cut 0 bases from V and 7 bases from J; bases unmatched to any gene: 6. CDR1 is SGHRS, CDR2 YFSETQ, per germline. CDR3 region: CASSLAERGGTQYF. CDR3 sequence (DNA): TGCGCCAGCAGCTTGGCCGAGCGGGGCGGGACCCAGTACTTC. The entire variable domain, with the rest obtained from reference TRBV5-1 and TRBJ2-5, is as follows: KAGVTQTPRYLIKTRGQQVTLSCSPISGHRSVSWYQQTPGQGLQFLFEYFSETQRNKGNFPGRFSGRQFSNSRSEMNVSTLELGDSALYLCASSLAERGGTQYFGPGTRLLVL.

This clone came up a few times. CDR3 loop: CASSPQGATGELFF. The DNA for the CDR3 is TGTGCCAGCAGCCCCCAGGGGGCAACCGGGGAGCTGTTTTTT. J is TRBJ2-2 and V is TRBV7-6, with 8 positions matching TRBD1. This CDR3 has 14 residues. Germline lookup yields CDR1 SGHVS and CDR2 FNYEAQ. The trim removed 5 bases at V and 5 bases at J, leaving 4 bases unmatched.

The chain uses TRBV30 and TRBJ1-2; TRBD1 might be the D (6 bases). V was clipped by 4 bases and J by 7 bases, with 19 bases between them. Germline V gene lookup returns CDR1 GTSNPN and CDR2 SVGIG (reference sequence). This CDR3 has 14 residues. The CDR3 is CAWKITGKSPGYTF. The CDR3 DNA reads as TGTGCCTGGAAAATTACAGGGAAGTCACCTGGCTACACCTTC.

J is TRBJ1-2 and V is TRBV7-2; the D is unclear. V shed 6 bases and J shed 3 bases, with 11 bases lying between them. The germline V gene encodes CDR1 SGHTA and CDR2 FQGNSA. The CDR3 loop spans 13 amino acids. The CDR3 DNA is TGTGCCAGCAGGCCCCCCGGTTACTATGGCTACACCTTC. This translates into CASRPPGYYGYTF.

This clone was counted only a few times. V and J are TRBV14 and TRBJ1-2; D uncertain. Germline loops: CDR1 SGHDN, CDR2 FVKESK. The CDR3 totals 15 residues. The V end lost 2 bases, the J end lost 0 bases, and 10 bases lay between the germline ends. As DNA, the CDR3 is TGTGCCAGCAGCCAATGGTCAGCGGCTAACTATGGCTACACCTTC. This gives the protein CASSQWSAANYGYTF.

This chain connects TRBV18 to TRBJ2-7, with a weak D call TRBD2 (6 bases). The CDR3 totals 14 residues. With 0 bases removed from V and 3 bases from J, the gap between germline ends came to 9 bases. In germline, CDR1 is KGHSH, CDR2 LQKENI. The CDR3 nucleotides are TGTGCCAGCTCACCACCAGCGGGCAGCTACGAGCAGTACTTC. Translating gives CASSPPAGSYEQYF.